This T cell receptor (beta chain) appears in the sequencing data of a study of graft-versus-host responses after intestinal transplantation. Overall study: All recipients were transplanted with multivisceral, liver-intestinal, or isolated intestinal grafts.

As regards this clone: As yet, its antigen is unknown.

Study results and limitations: Some GvH clones were seen earlier in gut or blood, suggesting intestinal origin.

V shed 3 bases, J shed 4 bases, and the junction held 6 bases outside the gene matches. The CDR3 sequence is 15 residues long. Germline V lookup: CDR1 SEHNR, CDR2 FQNEAQ (reference sequence). Method: immunoSEQ multiplex PCR; TCRdb's copy keeps in-frame clones and lacks some. This sample yields around 100,000 clones, of which roughly 93% are seen a single time; under 1.5% belongs to the top ten. This TCR derives from a human donor who received an intestinal transplant. The source was unstimulated CD8+ T cells sorted from spleen or lymph node cells, collected before intestinal transplant. The chain has TRBV7-9 and TRBJ2-1; 7 bases agree with TRBD2. Here the CDR3 reads CASSFGGEPYNEQFF. In DNA, the CDR3 is TGTGCCAGCAGCTTTGGGGGGGAGCCATACAATGAGCAGTTCTTC.